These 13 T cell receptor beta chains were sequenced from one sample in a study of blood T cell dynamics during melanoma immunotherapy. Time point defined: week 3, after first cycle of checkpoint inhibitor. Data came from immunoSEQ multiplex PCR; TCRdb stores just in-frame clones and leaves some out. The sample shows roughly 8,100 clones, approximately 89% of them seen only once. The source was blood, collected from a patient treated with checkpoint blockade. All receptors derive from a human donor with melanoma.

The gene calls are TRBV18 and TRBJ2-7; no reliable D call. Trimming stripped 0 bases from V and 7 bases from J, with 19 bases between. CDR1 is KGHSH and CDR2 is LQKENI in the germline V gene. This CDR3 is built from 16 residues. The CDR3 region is CASSPPNQVPMGEQYF. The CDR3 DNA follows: TGTGCCAGCTCACCACCGAACCAGGTCCCTATGGGGGAGCAGTACTTC.

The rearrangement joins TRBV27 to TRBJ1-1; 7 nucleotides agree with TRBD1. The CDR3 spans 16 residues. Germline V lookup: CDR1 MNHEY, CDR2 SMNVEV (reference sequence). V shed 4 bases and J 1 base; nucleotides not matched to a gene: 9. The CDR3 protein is CASSWGRGQRNTEAFF. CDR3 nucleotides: TGTGCCAGCAGTTGGGGGAGGGGACAGAGGAACACTGAAGCTTTCTTT.

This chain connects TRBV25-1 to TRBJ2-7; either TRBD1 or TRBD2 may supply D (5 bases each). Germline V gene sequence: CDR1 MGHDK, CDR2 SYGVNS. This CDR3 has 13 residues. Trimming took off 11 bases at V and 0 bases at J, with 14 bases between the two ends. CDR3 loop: CAPGTANSYEQYF. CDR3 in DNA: TGTGCCCCTGGGACGGCGAACTCCTACGAGCAGTACTTC.

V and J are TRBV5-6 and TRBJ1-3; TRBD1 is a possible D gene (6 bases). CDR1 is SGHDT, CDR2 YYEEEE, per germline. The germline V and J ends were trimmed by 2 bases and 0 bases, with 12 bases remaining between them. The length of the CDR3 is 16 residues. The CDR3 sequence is CASSFGQGSSGNTIYF. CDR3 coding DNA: TGTGCCAGCAGCTTCGGGCAGGGGAGCTCTGGAAACACCATATATTTT. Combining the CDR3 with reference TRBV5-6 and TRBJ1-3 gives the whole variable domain DAGVTQSPTHLIKTRGQQVTLRCSPKSGHDTVSWYQQALGQGPQFIFQYYEEEERQRGNFPDRFSGHQFPNYSSELNVNALLLGDSALYLCASSFGQGSSGNTIYFGEGSWLTVV.

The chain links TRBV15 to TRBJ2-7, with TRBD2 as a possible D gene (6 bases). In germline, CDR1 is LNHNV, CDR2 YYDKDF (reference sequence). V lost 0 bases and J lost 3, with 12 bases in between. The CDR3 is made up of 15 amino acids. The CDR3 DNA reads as TGTGCCACCAGCAGAGATCCGAAGGGACTCTACGAGCAGTACTTC. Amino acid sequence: CATSRDPKGLYEQYF. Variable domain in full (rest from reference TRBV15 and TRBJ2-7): DAMVIQNPRYQVTQFGKPVTLSCSQTLNHNVMYWYQQKSSQAPKLLFHYYDKDFNNEADTPDNFQSRRPNTSFCFLDIRSPGLGDTAMYLCATSRDPKGLYEQYFGPGTRLTVT.

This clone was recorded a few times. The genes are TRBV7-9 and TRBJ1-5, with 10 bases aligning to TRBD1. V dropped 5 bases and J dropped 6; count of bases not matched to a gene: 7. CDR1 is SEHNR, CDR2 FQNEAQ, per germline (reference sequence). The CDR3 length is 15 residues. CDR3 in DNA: TGTGCCAGCAGCCCACAGGGGACAGGGGTTCAGCCCCAGCATTTT. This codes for CASSPQGTGVQPQHF.

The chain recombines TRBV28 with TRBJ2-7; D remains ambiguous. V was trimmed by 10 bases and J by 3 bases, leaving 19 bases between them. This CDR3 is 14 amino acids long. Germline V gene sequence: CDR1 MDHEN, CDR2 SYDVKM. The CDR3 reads CATRRVDIYYEQYF. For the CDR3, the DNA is TGTGCCACCCGCCGAGTTGACATTTACTACGAGCAGTACTTC.

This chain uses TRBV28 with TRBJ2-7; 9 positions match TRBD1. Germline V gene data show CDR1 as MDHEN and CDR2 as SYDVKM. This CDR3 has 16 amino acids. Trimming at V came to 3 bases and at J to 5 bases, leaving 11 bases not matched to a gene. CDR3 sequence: CASSLLPGQGRHEQYF. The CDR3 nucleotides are TGTGCCAGCAGTTTGCTACCGGGACAGGGTAGGCACGAGCAGTACTTC.

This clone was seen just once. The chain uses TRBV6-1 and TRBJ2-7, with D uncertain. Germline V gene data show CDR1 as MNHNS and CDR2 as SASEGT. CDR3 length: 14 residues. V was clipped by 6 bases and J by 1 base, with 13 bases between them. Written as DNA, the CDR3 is TGTGCCAGCAGAGGCCGACACCAATCCTACGAGCAGTACTTC. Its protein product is CASRGRHQSYEQYF.

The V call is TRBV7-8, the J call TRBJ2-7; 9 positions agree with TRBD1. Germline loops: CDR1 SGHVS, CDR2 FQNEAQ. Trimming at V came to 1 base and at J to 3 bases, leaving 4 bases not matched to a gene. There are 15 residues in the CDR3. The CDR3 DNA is TGTGCCAGCAGCTTAGTGACAGGGGGTGGCTACGAGCAGTACTTC. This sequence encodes CASSLVTGGGYEQYF.

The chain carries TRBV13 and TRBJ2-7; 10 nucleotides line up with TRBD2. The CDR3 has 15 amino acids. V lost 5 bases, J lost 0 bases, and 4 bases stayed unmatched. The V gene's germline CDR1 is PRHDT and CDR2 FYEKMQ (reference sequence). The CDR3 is CASSEGLAASYEQYF. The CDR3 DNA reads TGTGCCAGCAGCGAAGGACTAGCGGCCTCCTACGAGCAGTACTTC.

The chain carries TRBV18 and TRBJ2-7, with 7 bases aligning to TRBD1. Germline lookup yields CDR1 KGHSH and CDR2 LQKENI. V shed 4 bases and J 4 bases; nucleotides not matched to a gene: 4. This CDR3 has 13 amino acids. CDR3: CASSRQGRYEQYF. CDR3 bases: TGTGCCAGCTCACGACAGGGAAGGTACGAGCAGTACTTC. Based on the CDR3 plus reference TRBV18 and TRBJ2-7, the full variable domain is NAGVMQNPRHLVRRRGQEARLRCSPMKGHSHVYWYRQLPEEGLKFMVYLQKENIIDESGMPKERFSAEFPKEGPSILRIQQVVRGDSAAYFCASSRQGRYEQYFGPGTRLTVT.

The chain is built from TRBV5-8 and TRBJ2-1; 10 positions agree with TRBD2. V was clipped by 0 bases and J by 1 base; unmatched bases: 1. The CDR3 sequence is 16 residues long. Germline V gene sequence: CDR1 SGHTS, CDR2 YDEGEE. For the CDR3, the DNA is TGTGCCAGCAGCTTGGGGACTAGCGGTTCCTACAATGAGCAGTTCTTC. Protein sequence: CASSLGTSGSYNEQFF.